This entry lists 29 T cell receptor beta chains sequenced from one sample in a study of blood T cells in healthy people across ages. A second 7 to 11 cycle PCR used barcoded and J-beta primers. TCRdb called the 5' RACE reads again in MiXCR, with one record for every CDR3 protein. Of about 970,000 distinct CDR3 sequences listed, roughly 51% are singletons. The source material was blood. Receptor source: a woman aged 55-75 years in good health.

V usage is TRBV2 and J usage is TRBJ2-3; possibly TRBD2 for D (6 bases). Germline V gene lookup returns CDR1 SNHLY and CDR2 FYNNEI. The CDR3 contains 15 residues. The V gene lost 7 bases and the J gene lost 4 bases, with 18 bases spanning the gap. In DNA form, the CDR3 reads TGTGCCAGCATCGGTAGCGGATGGGGACCAGATACGCAGTATTTT. Its translation: CASIGSGWGPDTQYF.

The chain combines TRBV29-1 with TRBJ2-1; D remains ambiguous. Germline values: CDR1 SQVTM, CDR2 ANQGSEA. The CDR3 runs to 14 residues. V was cut by 1 base and J by 0 bases, with 7 bases left in between. CDR3 protein: CSVEGLNSYNEQFF. DNA of the CDR3: TGCAGCGTTGAAGGTCTTAACTCCTACAATGAGCAGTTCTTC.

The chain combines TRBV12-3 or TRBV12-4 with TRBJ2-1, with no clear D. V lost 8 bases to trimming and J lost 10 bases, with 18 bases between them. CDR3 size: 13 residues. The CDR3 region has the DNA TGTGCCAGCTGCGGACGAGGCGGATACGAGCAGTTCTTC. As protein: CASCGRGGYEQFF.

The V and J genes are TRBV13 and TRBJ2-7; a weak D match, TRBD2 (6 bases). CDR1 PRHDT and CDR2 FYEKMQ come from the germline V gene (reference sequence). V gave up 4 bases and J gave up 1 base, with 11 bases separating them. The CDR3 has 14 amino acids. Written as DNA, the CDR3 is TGTGCCAGCAGCTCGTGGGGGGTTTCCTACGAGCAGTACTTC. This gives the protein CASSSWGVSYEQYF.

The chain is built from TRBV11-2 and TRBJ1-1, with no clear D. The V end lost 5 bases, the J end lost 6 bases, and 16 bases lay between the germline ends. Germline V lookup: CDR1 SGHAT, CDR2 FQNNGV. The CDR3 is 14 residues long. Here the CDR3 DNA reads TGTGCCAGCAGCCTCTTTTCGGGGTGGGCTGAAGCTTTCTTT. Encoded protein: CASSLFSGWAEAFF.

The chain employs TRBV7-9 and TRBJ2-4; maybe TRBD2 (6 bases). TRBJ2-7 matches the DNA end more closely, so the J call is doubtful. Germline CDR1 and CDR2: SEHNR and FQNEAQ (reference sequence). CDR3 length: 13 residues. The CDR3 is CASRVVGGYEQYF. In DNA, the CDR3 is TGTGCCAGCAGGGTTGTGGGAGGCTACGAGCAGTACTTC.

Comments on this clonotype: At one of its ends the junction is not consistent with the germline gene, which may arise from a read error. This chain links TRBV6-1 with TRBJ2-6, with TRBD1 as a possible D gene (5 bases). Per the germline V gene, CDR1 is MNHNS and CDR2 is SASEGT. The CDR3 is 14 residues long. Written as DNA, the CDR3 is TGTGCCGGCAGCAGGGACTCTGGGGCCAACGTCCTGACTTTC. This sequence encodes CAGSRDSGANVLTF.

This clonotype has just a few counts. This chain uses TRBV2 with TRBJ2-6; tentatively, D is TRBD1 (6 bases). The CDR3 loop spans 17 amino acids. Germline CDR1 reads SNHLY; CDR2 reads FYNNEI. V was cut by 7 bases and J by 4 bases, with 20 bases left in between. In DNA, the CDR3 is TGTGCCAGCATCTATCCGGGTTGGGGGCTCGGGGCCAACGTCCTGACTTTC. It is translated as CASIYPGWGLGANVLTF. The entire variable domain, with the rest obtained from reference TRBV2 and TRBJ2-6, is as follows: EPEVTQTPSHQVTQMGQEVILRCVPISNHLYFYWYRQILGQKVEFLVSFYNNEISEKSEIFDDQFSVERPDGSNFTLKIRSTKLEDSAMYFCASIYPGWGLGANVLTFGAGSRLTVL.

This chain links TRBV7-2 with TRBJ2-7; either TRBD1 or TRBD2 may supply D (5 bases each). V was shortened by 5 bases and J by 2 bases, with 16 bases between the two germline ends. The CDR3 has 15 amino acids. In germline, CDR1 is SGHTA, CDR2 FQGNSA. The CDR3 coding sequence is TGTGCCAGCAGCCCCTCGGGACCTCTTACCTACGAGCAGTACTTC. Amino acid sequence: CASSPSGPLTYEQYF.

This chain joins TRBV6-2 or TRBV6-3 and TRBJ2-7; TRBD2 is a possible D gene (5 bases). Trimming took off 7 bases at V and 4 bases at J, with 17 bases between the two ends. CDR1 MNHEY and CDR2 SVGEGT come from the germline V gene. The CDR3 covers 14 residues. This chain's CDR3 is CASTEPHRLYEQYF. The DNA of the CDR3 is TGTGCCAGCACCGAACCCCACAGACTATACGAGCAGTACTTC.

The chain joins TRBV20-1 to TRBJ2-5; 8 positions agree with TRBD2. With 0 bases clipped from V and 1 base from J, the junction kept 4 bases outside the gene matches. The CDR3 runs 15 residues. CDR1 and CDR2 (germline): DFQATT, SNEGSKA (reference sequence). The CDR3 DNA reads as TGCAGTGCTAGAGATGGGCGGGAGGTCCAAGAGACCCAGTACTTC. Protein product: CSARDGREVQETQYF.

This chain links TRBV6-1 with TRBJ2-1, with D possibly matching TRBD2 (6 bases). V shed 8 bases and J shed 2 bases, with 19 bases lying between them. This CDR3 has 16 amino acids. Germline V CDR1 and CDR2: MNHNS, SASEGT. CDR3 DNA: TGTGCCAGCTCCCTCTATGGACGGGAGCCCTACAATGAGCAGTTCTTC. This gives the protein CASSLYGREPYNEQFF.

In regard to this clonotype: At one boundary the junction diverges from the germline segment, which might be a read error. The chain joins TRBV29-1 to TRBJ2-3; D is uncertain. Germline values: CDR1 SQVTM, CDR2 ANQGSEA. CDR3 length equals 13 residues. DNA for the CDR3: TGCAGCGTTGGTTCGGTCGCCACAGAGACGCAGTATTTT. Its translation is CSVGSVATETQYF.

The chain employs TRBV4-2 and TRBJ2-3; 13 nucleotides align to TRBD2. The J segment lost 5 bases and the V segment lost 3 bases, leaving 17 bases of the junction unmatched. Germline CDR1 is LGHNA and CDR2 is YNFKEQ. The CDR3 sequence is 20 residues long. CDR3 coding DNA: TGTGCCAGCAGCCAGATCGGGTCGACCGGACTAGCGGGAGAAGGAGATACGCAGTATTTT. It yields the protein CASSQIGSTGLAGEGDTQYF.

The chain links TRBV4-3 to TRBJ2-1, with D maybe TRBD1 (6 bases). Trimming removed 3 bases from V and 4 bases from J, with 13 bases in between. From germline, CDR1 is LGHNA and CDR2 YSLEER. The CDR3 totals 15 residues. CDR3 DNA: TGCGCCAGCAGCCAGGGCAGGGGCATATACAATGAGCAGTTCTTC. Amino acid sequence: CASSQGRGIYNEQFF.

This clonotype was detected once. The chain recombines TRBV6-1 with TRBJ2-3, with 12 bases fitting TRBD2. The CDR3 is 17 amino acids. CDR1 and CDR2 from the germline V gene are MNHNS and SASEGT. Trimming removed 5 bases from V and 1 base from J; junction bases left unmatched: 7. This CDR3 reads CASSHLAGGTGTDTQYF. CDR3 coding DNA: TGTGCCAGCAGTCATCTAGCGGGAGGGACGGGCACAGATACGCAGTATTTT.

The CDR3 bases are TGTGCCAGCAGCCAGGTCAGGGGCGCCGCGTCTGGGCAGTACTTC. Its translation is CASSQVRGAASGQYF. The chain has TRBV7-9 and TRBJ2-4; weak D call: TRBD1 (6 bases). Germline lookup yields CDR1 SEHNR and CDR2 FQNEAQ (reference sequence). V was pared by 5 bases and J by 13 bases, with 24 bases between. The CDR3 spans 15 residues.

The rearrangement links TRBV27 to TRBJ2-1; perhaps TRBD2 as D (5 bases). CDR1 MNHEY and CDR2 SMNVEV come from the germline V gene (reference sequence). The CDR3 covers 14 residues. V was trimmed by 7 bases and J by 2 bases, leaving 12 bases between them. The CDR3 is CASNEGGPYNEQFF. In DNA, the CDR3 is TGTGCCAGCAACGAAGGAGGCCCCTACAATGAGCAGTTCTTC.

The rearrangement uses TRBV2 and TRBJ2-7; D possibly corresponds to TRBD1 (5 bases). The length of the CDR3 is 13 residues. Trimming pared 6 bases from V and 3 bases from J, leaving 12 bases between. CDR1 and CDR2 (germline): SNHLY, FYNNEI. CDR3 in amino acids: CASRTDSGYEQYF. The DNA for the CDR3 is TGTGCCAGCAGGACAGATTCAGGCTACGAGCAGTACTTC.

The chain is built from TRBV12-3 or TRBV12-4 and TRBJ2-1, with D tentatively TRBD2 (7 bases). V lost 3 bases and J 3 bases, leaving 12 bases between the germline ends. This CDR3 contains 15 residues. In DNA form, the CDR3 reads TGTGCCAGCAGTTTCCGGGGGGCGAACTACAATGAGCAGTTCTTC. Its translation: CASSFRGANYNEQFF.

This clonotype came up a few times. The chain combines TRBV7-9 with TRBJ2-3; TRBD1 agrees at 7 bases. Trimming removed 5 bases from V and 2 bases from J; junction bases left unmatched: 10. The germline CDR1 and CDR2 sequences are SEHNR and FQNEAQ (reference sequence). The CDR3 is 16 residues long. The DNA of the CDR3 is TGTGCCAGCAGCCCGCCCGGACAGGTGAACACAGATACGCAGTATTTT. Its protein is CASSPPGQVNTDTQYF.

This clonotype was seen a few times. The J gene is TRBJ1-5, the V gene TRBV27; D is unclear. The CDR3 is 15 residues long. Germline lookup yields CDR1 MNHEY and CDR2 SMNVEV (reference sequence). Between the trimmed V and J ends, which lost 6 bases and 0 bases, there was a span of 12 bases. DNA of the CDR3: TGTGCCAGCAGACGGACGGGTTATAGCAATCAGCCCCAGCATTTT. It is translated as CASRRTGYSNQPQHF.

The chain links TRBV2 to TRBJ1-1; no firm D call. Trimming stripped 1 base from V and 1 base from J, with 7 bases between. The CDR3 spans 14 residues. Germline assignment: CDR1 SNHLY and CDR2 FYNNEI. Here the CDR3 reads CASSEGDENTEAFF. The CDR3 region has the DNA TGTGCCAGCAGTGAAGGGGATGAGAACACTGAAGCTTTCTTT.

The chain carries TRBV10-3 and TRBJ2-2, with TRBD2 as a possible D gene (6 bases). Per germline, CDR1 ENHRY and CDR2 SYGVKD. V lost 6 bases, J lost 5 bases, and 10 bases lay in between. The length of the CDR3 is 13 residues. The CDR3 bases are TGTGCCATCAGACACCGGGAGACCGGGGAGCTGTTTTTT. As protein: CAIRHRETGELFF.

This clonotype was counted a few times. The rearrangement joins TRBV20-1 to TRBJ1-2; TRBD1 is a possible D gene (5 bases). The V and J ends lost 3 bases and 8 bases respectively, with 16 bases between them. The germline gives CDR1 DFQATT, CDR2 SNEGSKA (reference sequence). The CDR3 length is 13 residues. CDR3 coding DNA: TGCAGTGCTAGTAGCGTTCAGGGTTGGGGCTACACCTTC. It specifies CSASSVQGWGYTF.

This clonotype was counted between two and nine times. The gene calls are TRBV27 and TRBJ1-2; D is uncertain. This CDR3 is 15 amino acids long. Germline CDR1 and CDR2: MNHEY and SMNVEV (reference sequence). Trimming shortened V by 1 base and J by 4 bases, and 13 bases separated the two germline ends. CDR3 amino acids: CASSLFPEPIYGYTF. For the CDR3, the DNA is TGTGCCAGCAGTTTATTTCCAGAGCCCATCTATGGCTACACCTTC.

The V call is TRBV21-1, the J call TRBJ1-4; TRBD1, the D gene given by the table, was not confirmed from the DNA. TRBV21-1 is annotated as a pseudogene. The CDR3 has 18 amino acids. CDR3 nucleotide sequence: TGTGCCAGCAGCAAAGGAATGAGGGGGCTCTCAACTAATGAAAAACTGTTTTTT. Its protein product is CASSKGMRGLSTNEKLFF.

The chain carries TRBV6-5 and TRBJ2-3; weak D call: TRBD2 (6 bases). This CDR3 comprises 15 residues. CDR1 is MNHEY, CDR2 SVGAGI, per germline. V lost 3 bases to trimming and J lost 0 bases, with 10 bases between them. The CDR3 region is CASSYLGTSTDTQYF. CDR3 DNA sequence: TGTGCCAGCAGTTATCTCGGGACTAGCACAGATACGCAGTATTTT.

The genes are TRBV7-9 and TRBJ2-1, with TRBD2 matching over 12 bases. The end of the DNA fits TRBJ2-7 better, so the J call may be wrong. Germline V gene sequence: CDR1 SEHNR, CDR2 FQNEAQ (reference sequence). The CDR3 consists of 19 residues. The CDR3 loop is CASSRWASGRAEGVDEQYF. CDR3 bases: TGTGCCAGTAGCCGCTGGGCTAGCGGGAGGGCCGAGGGCGTGGATGAGCAGTACTTC.